The present TCR beta chain was sequenced within a study of T-cell reconstitution after alpha-beta-depleted transplantation in children (dated by TCRdb to about 2016). Study-wide context: Using TCR repertoire profiling, the study quantitatively followed how T-cell immune reconstitution unfolded in children after TCRalphabeta/CD19-depleted allogeneic hematopoietic cell transplantation. General findings and caveats noted by the study authors: In some patients, the high TCRbeta diversity seen at day 60 was put down to recipient T cells and intrathymic progenitors that had survived conditioning. Over subsequent months, a decline in hyperexpanded clone frequencies was noted, and after one year, T-cell counts and TCRbeta diversity were mostly ascribed to newly produced T cells. Apparently early alphabetaT-cell count recovery about two months after transplant reportedly relied on only several hundred rapidly expanded clones derived from non-depleted graft cells.

Sample treatment or condition, as interpreted from the label and publication: allogeneic hematopoietic cell transplantation with graft depleted of TCRalphabeta T cells and CD19 B cells. The children who served as transplant recipients had been given grafts of TCRalphabeta/CD19-depleted allogeneic hematopoietic cells. The protocol used for the library was PCR. The listed sequencing device is Illumina HiSeq 2500. Molecular barcoding was employed in the preparation of TCR libraries, with unique molecular identifiers being used to normalize TCRbeta repertoire quantification. The public reads were run again by TCRdb, first through fastp at Q25 and then through MiXCR, and only productive beta chains were kept. Each record represents a unique CDR3 protein, reported with the most common genes and DNA among its rows. Present in this sample are about 460,000 distinct CDR3 sequences, over 9.5% of which were seen just once. The ten largest clonotypes hold around 2.2% of the sample.

This clonotype has a handful of counts. There is no known antigen for this receptor. Per-base qualities were not stored, and no clone one base away is much larger. Per the germline V gene (reference sequence), SEHNR is the CDR1 and FQNEAQ is the CDR2. Spanning cysteine to phenylalanine, the CDR3 consists of 15 amino acids. The read is trimmed to its CDR3 DNA, 45 bases read in frame from base 1. V and J are truncated by 5 bases and 1 base respectively, leaving an intervening sequence of 14 bases. This specimen was PBMCs, taken before TCRalphabeta/CD19-depleted stem cell transplant. Rearrangement joined TRBV7-9 to TRBJ2-5; matching of 6 bases hints at TRBD2 as the D gene. This clonotype was obtained from a child younger than 10 with inherited bone marrow failure, due to receive a stem cell transplant. The nucleotide sequence is given as TGTGCCAGCAGCCGTTTTGACGGGGGCCAAGAGACCCAGTACTTC. Its protein reads: CASSRFDGGQETQYF.